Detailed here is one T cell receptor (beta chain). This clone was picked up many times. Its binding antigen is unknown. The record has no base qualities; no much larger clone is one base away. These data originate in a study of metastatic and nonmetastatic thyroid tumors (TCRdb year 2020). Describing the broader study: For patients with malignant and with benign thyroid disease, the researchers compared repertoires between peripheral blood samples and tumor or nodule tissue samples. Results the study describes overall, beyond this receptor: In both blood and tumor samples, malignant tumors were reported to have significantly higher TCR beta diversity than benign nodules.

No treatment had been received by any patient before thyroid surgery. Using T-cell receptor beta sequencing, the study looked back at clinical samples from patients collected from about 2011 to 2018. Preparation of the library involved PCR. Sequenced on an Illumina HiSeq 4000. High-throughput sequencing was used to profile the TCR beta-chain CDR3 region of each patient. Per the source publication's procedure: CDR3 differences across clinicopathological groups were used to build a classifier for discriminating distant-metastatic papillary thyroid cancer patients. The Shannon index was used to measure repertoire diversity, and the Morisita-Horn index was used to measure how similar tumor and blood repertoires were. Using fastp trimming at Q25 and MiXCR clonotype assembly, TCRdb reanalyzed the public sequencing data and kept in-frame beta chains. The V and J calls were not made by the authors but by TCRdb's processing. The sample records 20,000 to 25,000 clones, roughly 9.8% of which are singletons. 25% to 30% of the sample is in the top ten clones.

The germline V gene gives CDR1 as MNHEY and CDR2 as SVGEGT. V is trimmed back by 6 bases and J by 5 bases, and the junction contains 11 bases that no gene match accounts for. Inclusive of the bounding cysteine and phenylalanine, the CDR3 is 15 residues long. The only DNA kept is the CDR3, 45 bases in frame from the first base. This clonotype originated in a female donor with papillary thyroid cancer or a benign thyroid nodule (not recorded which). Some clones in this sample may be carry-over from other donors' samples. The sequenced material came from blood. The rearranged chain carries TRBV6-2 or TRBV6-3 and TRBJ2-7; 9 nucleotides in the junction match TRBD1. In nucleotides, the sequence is TGTGCCAGCAGCACAACCGTGGACAGGGGCCACGAGCAGTACTTC. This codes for CASSTTVDRGHEQYF.